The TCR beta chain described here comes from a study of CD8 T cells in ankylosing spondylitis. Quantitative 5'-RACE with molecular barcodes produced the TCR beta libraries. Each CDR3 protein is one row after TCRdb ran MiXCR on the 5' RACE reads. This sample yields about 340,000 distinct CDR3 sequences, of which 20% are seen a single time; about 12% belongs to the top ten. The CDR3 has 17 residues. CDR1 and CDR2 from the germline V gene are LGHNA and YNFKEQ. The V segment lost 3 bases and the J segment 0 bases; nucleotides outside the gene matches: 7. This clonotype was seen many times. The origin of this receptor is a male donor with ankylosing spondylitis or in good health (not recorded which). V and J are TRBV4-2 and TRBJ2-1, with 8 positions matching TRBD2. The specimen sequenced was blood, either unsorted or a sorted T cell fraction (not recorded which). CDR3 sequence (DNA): TGTGCCAGCAGCCATATACTAGCGGCGAGCTCCTACAATGAGCAGTTCTTC. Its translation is CASSHILAASSYNEQFF.